These 23 T cell receptor beta chains were sequenced from one sample in a study of blood T cell repertoires in COVID-19. Libraries were prepared by immunoSEQ multiplex PCR; TCRdb keeps only in-frame clonotypes and omits some of them. The data contain hundreds of thousands of clones, more than 75% of them seen just once; the ten biggest clones take up approximately 7.8%. The specimen sequenced was peripheral blood. The receptors were gathered from a woman in her fifties or sixties who had recovered from COVID-19.

V and J are TRBV6-5 and TRBJ1-1, with 10 positions matching TRBD1. Germline V gene data show CDR1 as MNHEY and CDR2 as SVGAGI. The length of the CDR3 is 14 residues. V lost 6 bases to trimming and J lost 4 bases; unmatched junction nucleotides: 5. DNA for the CDR3: TGTGCCAGCAGACGGACAGGGGGAAGCACTGAAGCTTTCTTT. This encodes CASRRTGGSTEAFF.

The chain uses TRBV28 and TRBJ1-2; D is unresolved. The germline V gene encodes CDR1 MDHEN and CDR2 SYDVKM. CDR3 length: 14 amino acids. With 6 bases removed from V and 4 bases from J, the gap between germline ends came to 15 bases. The CDR3 loop reads CASSSLFGSYGYTF. The CDR3 nucleotides read TGTGCCAGCAGCTCCCTCTTTGGGAGCTATGGCTACACCTTC.

The V call is TRBV6-5, the J call TRBJ2-1, with 8 bases that match TRBD1. Trimming cost V 6 bases and J 10 bases; bases outside gene matches: 8. CDR1 and CDR2 from the germline V gene are MNHEY and SVGAGI. The CDR3 is 13 amino acids. CDR3 region: CASRPGTGGEQFF. In DNA, the CDR3 is TGTGCCAGCAGGCCCGGGACAGGAGGCGAGCAGTTCTTC.

The chain employs TRBV19 and TRBJ1-4; D gene uncertain. Trimming removed 3 bases at V and 0 bases at J, with 14 bases between. The CDR3 loop spans 17 amino acids. Germline lookup yields CDR1 LNHDA and CDR2 SQIVND (reference sequence). The CDR3 loop is CASSIQRETSTNEKLFF. Written as DNA, the CDR3 is TGTGCCAGTAGTATTCAGAGGGAGACATCAACTAATGAAAAACTGTTTTTT.

As to this clone: The junction departs from the called germline gene at one end, perhaps through a read error. The chain joins TRBV14 to TRBJ2-7; TRBD1 is a possible D gene (5 bases). Per the germline V gene, CDR1 is SGHDN and CDR2 is FVKESK. This CDR3 has 12 amino acids. CDR3: CASSQVLGSRVF. The CDR3 coding sequence is TGTGCCAGCAGCCAAGTTCTCGGCAGCAGGGTCTTC. Variable domain in full (rest from reference TRBV14 and TRBJ2-7): EAGVTQFPSHSVIEKGQTVTLRCDPISGHDNLYWYRRVMGKEIKFLLHFVKESKQDESGMPNNRFLAERTGGTYSTLKVQPAELEDSGVYFCASSQVLGSRVFGPGTRLTVT.

V gene TRBV27 combines with J gene TRBJ2-1; possible D gene TRBD2, 6 bases. The germline V gene has CDR1 MNHEY and CDR2 SMNVEV (reference sequence). CDR3 length: 14 residues. Trimming left V 6 bases short and J 2 bases short, with 11 bases between. The CDR3 DNA follows: TGTGCCAGCAGCCGGGACTGGACCTACAATGAGCAGTTCTTC. Translating it yields CASSRDWTYNEQFF.

V usage is TRBV4-2 and J usage is TRBJ2-5; TRBD2 agrees at 9 bases. This CDR3 is 17 amino acids long. The germline gives CDR1 LGHNA, CDR2 YNFKEQ. V lost 4 bases, J lost 5 bases, and 14 bases stayed unmatched. This CDR3 reads CASSRPGGGREGETQYF. Written as DNA, the CDR3 is TGTGCCAGCAGCCGTCCAGGCGGCGGGAGGGAGGGGGAGACCCAGTACTTC.

The rearrangement uses TRBV2 and TRBJ1-6; 8 bases are a match to TRBD1. Germline V lookup: CDR1 SNHLY, CDR2 FYNNEI. This CDR3 is 15 amino acids long. V lost 7 bases to trimming and J lost 3 bases; unmatched junction nucleotides: 5. This chain's CDR3 is CASTLGQVYNSPLHF. The CDR3 DNA reads TGTGCCAGCACCTTGGGACAGGTCTATAATTCACCCCTCCACTTT.

V usage is TRBV28 and J usage is TRBJ1-4; weak D call: TRBD1 (5 bases). Germline CDR1 reads MDHEN; CDR2 reads SYDVKM. This CDR3 is built from 16 residues. Trimming shortened V by 6 bases and J by 2 bases, and 16 bases separated the two germline ends. The CDR3 nucleotides read TGTGCCAGCAGCCCCCCCTTGGGGCTCACTAATGAAAAACTGTTTTTT. Amino acids: CASSPPLGLTNEKLFF.

The chain is built from TRBV28 and TRBJ1-1, with D maybe TRBD1 (5 bases). The CDR3 is 14 residues long. CDR1 and CDR2 from the germline V gene are MDHEN and SYDVKM. Trimming removed 6 bases at V and 1 base at J, with 12 bases between. The CDR3 loop reads CASRPGGENTEAFF. The CDR3 DNA follows: TGTGCCAGCAGACCAGGAGGGGAGAACACTGAAGCTTTCTTT.

This clone came up once. The J gene is TRBJ1-5, the V gene TRBV27, with a weak D call TRBD1 (5 bases). Deletions cut 2 bases from V and 0 bases from J, with 8 bases between. The V gene's germline CDR1 is MNHEY and CDR2 SMNVEV (reference sequence). CDR3 size: 15 residues. The CDR3 sequence: CASSLIGGSNQPQHF. The CDR3, as DNA: TGTGCCAGCAGTTTAATCGGGGGTAGCAATCAGCCCCAGCATTTT.

This clone was picked up one time. J is TRBJ1-2 and V is TRBV2, with 8 positions matching TRBD1. Unmatched junction bases numbered 3, after V lost 5 bases and J lost 4 bases. This CDR3 region has 13 residues. Germline V gene sequence: CDR1 SNHLY, CDR2 FYNNEI. The CDR3 nucleotides are TGTGCCAGCAGTACTGGACAGGGCTATGGCTACACCTTC. Its translation: CASSTGQGYGYTF.

This chain links TRBV14 with TRBJ2-7; the match to TRBD1 covers 9 bases. V shed 2 bases and J 6 bases; nucleotides not matched to a gene: 8. This CDR3 comprises 15 residues. The germline gives CDR1 SGHDN, CDR2 FVKESK. The CDR3 sequence is CASSQTGGTLVEQYF. CDR3 nucleotides: TGTGCCAGCAGCCAAACAGGGGGCACTTTGGTCGAGCAGTACTTC.

The chain combines TRBV12-3 or TRBV12-4 with TRBJ1-1; the D gene is possibly TRBD1 (5 bases). The CDR3 totals 13 residues. V dropped 6 bases and J dropped 6 bases, with 14 bases sitting between them. CDR3 sequence reads: CASRNRDFAEAFF. CDR3 DNA: TGTGCCAGCAGAAACCGGGACTTCGCTGAAGCTTTCTTT.

The rearrangement uses TRBV30 and TRBJ1-6; tentative D call: TRBD1 (5 bases). This CDR3 region has 14 residues. Per the germline V gene, CDR1 is GTSNPN and CDR2 is SVGIG (reference sequence). The V gene lost 5 bases and the J gene lost 9 bases, with 17 bases spanning the gap. This CDR3 reads CAWVTGLEGSPLHF. The DNA for the CDR3 is TGTGCCTGGGTAACGGGACTCGAGGGTTCACCCCTCCACTTT.

The rearrangement uses TRBV30 and TRBJ2-7; 11 nucleotides line up with TRBD1. This CDR3 comprises 14 residues. V lost 3 bases, J lost 2 bases, and 3 bases stayed unmatched. Germline V gives CDR1 GTSNPN, CDR2 SVGIG (reference sequence). CDR3 residues: CAWRGDRGAYEQYF. In DNA, the CDR3 is TGTGCCTGGAGGGGGGACAGGGGGGCCTACGAGCAGTACTTC. The full variable domain, in which reference TRBV30 and TRBJ2-7 provide the parts outside the CDR3, is SQTIHQWPATLVQPVGSPLSLECTVEGTSNPNLYWYRQAAGRGLQLLFYSVGIGQISSEVPQNLSASRPQDRQFILSSKKLLLSDSGFYLCAWRGDRGAYEQYFGPGTRLTVT.

V is TRBV14 and J is TRBJ2-1, with D perhaps matching TRBD2 (6 bases). The V end lost 11 bases, the J end lost 4 bases, and 18 bases lay between the germline ends. CDR3 length: 14 residues. CDR1 SGHDN and CDR2 FVKESK come from the germline V gene. CDR3 sequence (DNA): TGTGCCCCCCAGCGGGCAGAAACTTACAATGAGCAGTTCTTC. Protein sequence: CAPQRAETYNEQFF.

This rearrangement joins TRBV12-5 to TRBJ2-2; tentatively, D is TRBD1 (6 bases). The CDR3 consists of 14 residues. The germline V gene has CDR1 LGHNT and CDR2 FRNRAP. Trimming took off 5 bases at V and 4 bases at J, with 11 bases between the two ends. CDR3 amino acids: CASGRDTTTGELFF. The CDR3 DNA reads as TGTGCTAGTGGTCGGGACACAACCACCGGGGAGCTGTTTTTT.

The CDR3 nucleotides are TGTGCCAGCAGCCGATTCCAGGGGGCGCACAATGAAGCTTTCTTT. Protein product: CASSRFQGAHNEAFF. The gene calls are TRBV27 and TRBJ1-1; 8 bases fit TRBD1. The CDR3 length is 15 residues. V was pared by 6 bases and J by 7 bases, with 13 bases of the junction left unmatched. The germline V gene encodes CDR1 MNHEY and CDR2 SMNVEV (reference sequence).

This clone showed up just once. The rearrangement uses TRBV7-2 and TRBJ2-7; D uncertain. Trimming removed 1 base from V and 5 bases from J, with 15 bases in between. Germline V lookup: CDR1 SGHTA, CDR2 FQGNSA. This CDR3 is 15 amino acids long. In nucleotides, the CDR3 is TGTGCCAGCAGCTTAGTAGCCGGAAGGTTCCACGAGCAGTACTTC. It is translated as CASSLVAGRFHEQYF.

The rearrangement uses TRBV7-6 and TRBJ1-6; D unclear. V shed 3 bases and J shed 10 bases, with 10 bases lying between them. The length of the CDR3 is 13 residues. The germline CDR1 and CDR2 sequences are SGHVS and FNYEAQ. The CDR3 loop reads CASSLSGQSPLHF. DNA of the CDR3: TGTGCCAGCAGCTTGTCGGGTCAATCACCCCTCCACTTT.

V usage is TRBV11-2 and J usage is TRBJ2-7; tentative D call: TRBD1 (6 bases). The CDR3 runs 15 residues. Germline CDR1 is SGHAT and CDR2 is FQNNGV. V lost 5 bases, J lost 3 bases, and 17 bases lay in between. Here the CDR3 DNA reads TGTGCCAGCAGCAACCGGTTGGGGGCGGACTACGAGCAGTACTTC. Translating gives CASSNRLGADYEQYF.

The chain uses TRBV24-1 and TRBJ1-1; D unclear. Germline V gives CDR1 KGHDR, CDR2 SFDVKD. CDR3 size: 14 residues. The V gene lost 3 bases and the J gene lost 1 base, with 8 bases spanning the gap. DNA for the CDR3: TGTGCCACCAGTGATGGCCCTTCGAACACTGAAGCTTTCTTT. Translating gives CATSDGPSNTEAFF.